This TCR beta chain was documented in a study of Graves' ophthalmopathy and Graves' hyperthyroidism. Ineligible for inclusion were patients with other autoimmune diseases, uncontrolled infections, pregnancy or lactation. This clonotype was picked up many times. For repertoire sequencing, the TCR beta CDR3 regions were amplified from RNA transcripts. Amplification began with first-round RT-PCR using HTBI primers, then second-round multiplex PCR was performed. MiXCR, applied by TCRdb to the multiplex PCR reads, yields one record per CDR3 protein. The data show over 150,000 distinct CDR3 sequences, approximately 40% seen once. CDR3 size: 15 residues. V shed 6 bases and J shed 6 bases, with 17 bases lying between them. Germline V CDR1 and CDR2: ENHRY, SYGVKD.

The V gene is TRBV10-3, the J gene TRBJ2-2; a weak D match, TRBD2 (5 bases). The sample consisted of peripheral blood. This sequence originates from a woman between 40 and 55 years old with Graves' ophthalmopathy. The CDR3, as DNA: TGTGCCATCAGCCCTCGACGGGAACCCGCCGGGGAGCTGTTTTTT. Amino acids: CAISPRREPAGELFF.